This entry lists 16 T cell receptor beta chains sequenced from one sample in a study of regulatory T cells in long-lasting Graves disease. CDR3 regions were amplified by Arm-PCR using iRepertoire HTBI primers to build TCR beta libraries. TCRdb processed the multiplex PCR reads anew with MiXCR; each CDR3 protein has one entry. The table has about 340,000 distinct CDR3 sequences, roughly 21% seen once; the top ten hold less than 35%. Time point of the sample: persistent/refractory GD, antithyroid drugs over 5 years with positive TRAb. PBMCs provided the RNA from which the TCR library was made. The source material was peripheral blood mononuclear cells (PBMCs), sampled when the disease was refractory, from a patient treated with antithyroid drugs. These receptors were collected from a female donor with Graves disease.

Concerning this clonotype itself: Since a much larger clone is just one base distant, this may be a read error. The chain combines TRBV12-3 or TRBV12-4 with TRBJ1-4, with D hard to call. CDR3 length: 14 amino acids. V lost 6 bases and J lost 7, with 15 bases in between. The CDR3 nucleotides are TGTGCCAGCAGGGATCAGCGAGAGGGTGAAAAACTGTTTTTT. Protein: CASRDQREGEKLFF.

The chain is built from TRBV9 and TRBJ2-5; 10 positions match TRBD1. Germline V lookup: CDR1 SGDLS, CDR2 YYNGEE. The CDR3 sequence is 16 residues long. J lost 4 bases, V lost 0 bases, and 6 bases had no gene match. The CDR3 region is CASSVDVGTGAETQYF. The CDR3 bases are TGTGCCAGCAGCGTAGACGTTGGGACAGGGGCAGAGACCCAGTACTTC.

This rearrangement joins TRBV5-1 to TRBJ2-7; D is tentatively TRBD1 or TRBD2 (5 bases each). From germline, CDR1 is SGHRS and CDR2 YFSETQ. Trimming shortened V by 2 bases and J by 4 bases, and 16 bases separated the two germline ends. This CDR3 spans 15 amino acids. The CDR3 protein is CASSLFPGRPYEQYF. The CDR3 nucleotides read TGCGCCAGCAGCTTATTTCCGGGACGGCCGTACGAGCAGTACTTC.

In its sample, this clonotype was seen many times. V usage is TRBV24-1 and J usage is TRBJ1-5; a weak D match, TRBD1 (5 bases). CDR1 is KGHDR and CDR2 is SFDVKD in the germline V gene. Between the trimmed V and J ends, which lost 3 bases and 0 bases, there was a span of 8 bases. The CDR3 is 15 amino acids. CDR3 residues: CATSDRDGSNQPQHF. In DNA, the CDR3 is TGTGCCACCAGTGATAGGGACGGTAGCAATCAGCCCCAGCATTTT.

The CDR3 reads CASSRTRGTDTQYF. The CDR3, as DNA: TGTGCCAGCTCACGGACAAGGGGCACAGATACGCAGTATTTT. This chain links TRBV18 with TRBJ2-3; D might be TRBD1 (5 bases). Germline CDR1 KGHSH, CDR2 LQKENI. Trimming shortened V by 4 bases and J by 1 base, and 9 bases separated the two germline ends. The CDR3 is 14 residues long. Full variable domain (remainder filled in from reference TRBV18 and TRBJ2-3): NAGVMQNPRHLVRRRGQEARLRCSPMKGHSHVYWYRQLPEEGLKFMVYLQKENIIDESGMPKERFSAEFPKEGPSILRIQQVVRGDSAAYFCASSRTRGTDTQYFGPGTRLTVL.

About this clonotype: A much larger clone differs from this one at a single base, so this may be a read error. CDR3 protein: CASSTGGGYHGYTF. The CDR3 DNA follows: TGTGCCAGCTCCACAGGGGGCGGTTACCATGGCTACACCTTC. This chain connects TRBV12-3 or TRBV12-4 to TRBJ1-2; 9 bases align to TRBD1. The CDR3 spans 14 residues. J was trimmed by 6 bases and V by 8 bases; bases with no gene match: 10.

This clonotype showed up many times. The chain joins TRBV28 to TRBJ1-2; TRBD1 is a possible D gene (6 bases). The germline gives CDR1 MDHEN, CDR2 SYDVKM. CDR3 length: 15 amino acids. The V gene lost 6 bases and the J gene lost 0 bases, with 14 bases spanning the gap. This chain's CDR3 is CASREGGKANYGYTF. The CDR3 region has the DNA TGTGCCAGCAGGGAGGGGGGCAAGGCTAACTATGGCTACACCTTC.

This clonotype was detected ten times or more. The V and J genes are TRBV12-3 or TRBV12-4 and TRBJ2-7; tentatively, D is TRBD1 or TRBD2 (5 bases each). Trimming took 4 bases from V and 4 from J, leaving 8 bases between them. The CDR3 loop spans 12 amino acids. CDR3 sequence reads: CASSWGRYEQYF. In DNA form, the CDR3 reads TGTGCCAGCAGTTGGGGACGGTACGAGCAGTACTTC.

This clonotype was detected only a few times. The chain carries TRBV7-9 and TRBJ2-3; TRBD2 matches at 8 bases. Germline-derived CDR1 and CDR2 are SEHNR and FQNEAQ (reference sequence). V was clipped by 5 bases and J by 5 bases; unmatched bases: 15. This CDR3 comprises 17 residues. The CDR3 region is CASSQRPAAGAGDTQYF. CDR3 DNA sequence: TGTGCCAGCAGCCAGCGACCCGCAGCGGGAGCGGGAGATACGCAGTATTTT.

This clonotype has at least ten counts. The chain has TRBV12-3 or TRBV12-4 and TRBJ1-5; TRBD1 might be the D (5 bases). V lost 5 bases, J lost 0 bases, and 11 bases lay in between. The CDR3 loop spans 15 amino acids. CDR3 nucleotide sequence: TGTGCCAGCAGTGACGGGGCTATTAGCAATCAGCCCCAGCATTTT. It translates to CASSDGAISNQPQHF.

At least ten counts were recorded for this clonotype. This rearrangement joins TRBV28 to TRBJ2-5; no definite D call. V was pared by 3 bases and J by 1 base, with 12 bases between. The CDR3 loop spans 15 amino acids. Looked up from germline, CDR1 is MDHEN and CDR2 is SYDVKM. In nucleotides, the CDR3 is TGTGCCAGCAGTTTTTCCCCAGGTGGCCAAGAGACCCAGTACTTC. Residues: CASSFSPGGQETQYF.

This clonotype was recorded at least ten times. The J gene is TRBJ1-2, the V gene TRBV6-5, with no clear D. CDR3 length: 13 residues. CDR1 and CDR2 (germline): MNHEY, SVGAGI. Trimming cost V 1 base and J 4 bases, with 7 bases left between them. CDR3 protein: CASSYLQFYGYTF. CDR3 bases: TGTGCCAGCAGTTACTTACAGTTCTATGGCTACACCTTC.

With regard to this clonotype: It may be a read error: a sequence one base away is much more abundant. Because the CDR3 is missing its conserved closing phenylalanine or tryptophan, this is likely a read error. The genes are TRBV6-2 or TRBV6-3 and TRBJ2-5; D is undetermined. Germline CDR1 MNHEY, CDR2 SVGEGT. This CDR3 has 11 residues. V shed 8 bases and J shed 1 base, with 5 bases lying between them. The CDR3, as DNA: TGTGCCAGCGGACCCCAAGAGACCCAGTACCTC. Its translation is CASGPQETQYL.

This clonotype appeared a few times. The CDR3 DNA reads TGTGCCAGCACCCGGAGGGGAGGGAGCACTGAAGCTTTCTTT. Translation: CASTRRGGSTEAFF. The J gene is TRBJ1-1, the V gene TRBV5-5; D may be TRBD1 (5 bases). The V and J ends lost 6 bases and 4 bases respectively, with 16 bases between them. The germline gives CDR1 SGHKS, CDR2 YYEKEE (reference sequence). The CDR3 is made up of 14 amino acids.

Comment on this clonotype: This may come from a read error, since a much larger clone is one base off. The J gene is TRBJ2-5, the V gene TRBV28; 7 bases align to TRBD1. This CDR3 is 14 amino acids long. Losses at the gene ends were 6 bases for V and 6 bases for J; bases not matched to a gene: 10. Germline V gives CDR1 MDHEN, CDR2 SYDVKM. This chain's CDR3 is CASSPRAGGQTQYF. The CDR3 DNA sequence: TGTGCCAGCAGCCCTCGAGCAGGGGGTCAGACCCAGTACTTC.

This clonotype occurred many times. The gene calls are TRBV6-2 or TRBV6-3 and TRBJ2-5; D might be TRBD2 (5 bases). The CDR3 is 15 residues long. Germline CDR1 is MNHEY and CDR2 is SVGEGT. V was cut by 3 bases and J by 0 bases, with 11 bases left in between. The CDR3 DNA is TGTGCCAGCAGTTATTTTGCCGGGAACCAAGAGACCCAGTACTTC. It specifies CASSYFAGNQETQYF.